Listed below are T cell receptor beta chains from one sample, sequenced in a study of OX40 agonist ivuxolimab in advanced cancers. Profiling relied on immunoSEQ multiplex PCR, and the TCRdb table lists in-frame clones only, not all of them. Of some 50,000 clones listed, approximately 91% are singletons. Sequenced here: CD4+ or CD8+ T cells sorted from blood, sampled in a trial of the OX40 agonist ivuxolimab. Receptor source: an adult with an advanced solid tumor such as melanoma, head and neck, liver or kidney cancer. Both conserved end residues are part of each CDR3. Fields, in order: CDR3 protein, CDR3 DNA, J gene, D gene, V gene. A D gene is named only where the DNA matches it firmly.

CDR3 protein: CASSLVGGAYGYTF
CDR3 DNA: TGTGCCAGCAGCTTAGTGGGGGGAGCCTATGGCTACACCTTC
J gene: TRBJ1-2
D gene: NA
V gene: TRBV7-8

CDR3 protein: CSVGSGYEQYF
CDR3 DNA: TGCAGCGTTGGATCCGGATACGAGCAGTACTTC
J gene: TRBJ2-7
D gene: NA
V gene: TRBV29-1

CDR3 protein: CASSPGHYNEQFF
CDR3 DNA: TGTGCCAGCAGCCCGGGGCATTACAATGAGCAGTTCTTC
J gene: TRBJ2-1
D gene: NA
V gene: TRBV11-2

CDR3 protein: CASSYLSGGGYGYTF
CDR3 DNA: TGTGCCAGCAGCTATCTCTCAGGGGGCGGCTATGGCTACACCTTC
J gene: TRBJ1-2
D gene: TRBD1
V gene: TRBV7-8

CDR3 protein: CASSPRTGYAPRPEAFF
CDR3 DNA: TGTGCCAGCAGCCCCCGGACAGGGTACGCCCCGCGCCCTGAAGCTTTCTTT
J gene: TRBJ1-1
D gene: TRBD1
V gene: TRBV9

CDR3 protein: CASSERLGLLEKLFF
CDR3 DNA: TGTGCCAGCAGTGAACGGCTTGGACTTCTTGAAAAACTGTTTTTT
J gene: TRBJ1-4
D gene: NA
V gene: TRBV2

CDR3 protein: CASSSELAGKGYGYTF
CDR3 DNA: TGTGCCAGCAGTTCAGAACTTGCCGGGAAAGGCTATGGCTACACCTTC
J gene: TRBJ1-2
D gene: NA
V gene: TRBV27

CDR3 protein: CASSPRQGTASYNEQFF
CDR3 DNA: TGCGCCAGCAGCCCCCGACAGGGGACCGCTAGCTACAATGAGCAGTTCTTC
J gene: TRBJ2-1
D gene: TRBD1
V gene: TRBV4-1

CDR3 protein: CSAGDVYEQYF
CDR3 DNA: TGCAGTGCTGGGGACGTCTACGAGCAGTACTTC
J gene: TRBJ2-7
D gene: NA
V gene: TRBV20-1

CDR3 protein: CASSAQGARTDTQYF
CDR3 DNA: TGTGCCAGCAGCGCCCAGGGGGCAAGAACAGATACGCAGTATTTT
J gene: TRBJ2-3
D gene: TRBD1
V gene: TRBV9

CDR3 protein: CASSLTTNQPQHF
CDR3 DNA: TGTGCCAGCAGCTTGACGACTAATCAGCCCCAGCATTTT
J gene: TRBJ1-5
D gene: NA
V gene: TRBV13

CDR3 protein: CASSLVNRGDKNEQFF
CDR3 DNA: TGTGCCAGCAGCTTAGTCAACAGGGGGGACAAGAATGAGCAGTTCTTC
J gene: TRBJ2-1
D gene: TRBD1
V gene: TRBV7-9

CDR3 protein: CASSWGGEEAFF
CDR3 DNA: TGTGCCAGCAGTTGGGGGGGCGAAGAAGCTTTCTTT
J gene: TRBJ1-1
D gene: NA
V gene: TRBV28

CDR3 protein: CASNGDMNTEAFF
CDR3 DNA: TGTGCCAGCAACGGGGATATGAACACTGAAGCTTTCTTT
J gene: TRBJ1-1
D gene: NA
V gene: TRBV6-1

CDR3 protein: CASSPGVGPTLPDEQFF
CDR3 DNA: TGTGCCAGCAGCCCAGGGGTAGGGCCCACCTTGCCAGATGAGCAGTTCTTC
J gene: TRBJ2-1
D gene: NA
V gene: TRBV14

CDR3 protein: CASSLGVLAGGNEQFF
CDR3 DNA: TGTGCCAGCAGTTTAGGGGTGCTAGCGGGGGGGAATGAGCAGTTCTTC
J gene: TRBJ2-1
D gene: TRBD2
V gene: TRBV28